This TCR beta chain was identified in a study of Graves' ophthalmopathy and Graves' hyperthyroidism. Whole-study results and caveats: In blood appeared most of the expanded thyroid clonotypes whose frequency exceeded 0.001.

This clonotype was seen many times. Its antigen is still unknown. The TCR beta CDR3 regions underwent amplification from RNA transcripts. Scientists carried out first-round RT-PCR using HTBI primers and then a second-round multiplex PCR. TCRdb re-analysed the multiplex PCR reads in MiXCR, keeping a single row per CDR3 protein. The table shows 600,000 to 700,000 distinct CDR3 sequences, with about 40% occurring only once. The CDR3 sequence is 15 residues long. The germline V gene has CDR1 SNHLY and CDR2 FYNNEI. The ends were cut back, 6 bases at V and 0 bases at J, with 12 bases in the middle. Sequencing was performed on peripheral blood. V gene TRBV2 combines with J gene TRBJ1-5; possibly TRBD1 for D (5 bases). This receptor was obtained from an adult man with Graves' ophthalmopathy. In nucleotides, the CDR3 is TGTGCCAGCAGCGGACGGGGCAGTAGCAATCAGCCCCAGCATTTT. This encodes CASSGRGSSNQPQHF.